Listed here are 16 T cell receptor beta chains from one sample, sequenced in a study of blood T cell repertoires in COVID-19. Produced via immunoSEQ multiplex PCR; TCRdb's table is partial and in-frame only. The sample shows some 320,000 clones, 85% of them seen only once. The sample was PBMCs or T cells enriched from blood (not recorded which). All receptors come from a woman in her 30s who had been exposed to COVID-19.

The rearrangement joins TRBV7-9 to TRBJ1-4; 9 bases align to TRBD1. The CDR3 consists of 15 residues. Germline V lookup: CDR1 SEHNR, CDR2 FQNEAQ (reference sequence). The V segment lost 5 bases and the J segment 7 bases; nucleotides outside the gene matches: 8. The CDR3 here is CASSPSGTGREKLFF. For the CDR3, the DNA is TGTGCCAGCAGCCCCTCCGGGACAGGGCGTGAAAAACTGTTTTTT.

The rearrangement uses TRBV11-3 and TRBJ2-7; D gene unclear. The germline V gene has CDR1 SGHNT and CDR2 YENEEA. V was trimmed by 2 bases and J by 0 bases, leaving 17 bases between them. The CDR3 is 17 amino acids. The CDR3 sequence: CASSLRRGSHNSYEQYF. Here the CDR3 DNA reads TGTGCCAGCAGCTTAAGGCGAGGCTCCCATAACTCCTACGAGCAGTACTTC.

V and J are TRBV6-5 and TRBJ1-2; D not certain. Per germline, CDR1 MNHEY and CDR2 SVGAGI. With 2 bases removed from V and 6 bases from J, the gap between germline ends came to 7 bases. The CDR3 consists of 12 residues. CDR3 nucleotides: TGTGCCAGCAGTTACCCCATCCATGGCTACACCTTC. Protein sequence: CASSYPIHGYTF.

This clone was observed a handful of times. This chain's CDR3 is CASSPPRLAGGRYEQYF. DNA for the CDR3: TGTGCCAGCAGCCCCCCCCGGTTAGCGGGGGGTAGATACGAGCAGTACTTC. V is TRBV3-1 (or the pseudogene TRBV3-2) and J is TRBJ2-7; 10 nucleotides align to TRBD2. The trim removed 4 bases at V and 4 bases at J, leaving 13 bases unmatched. The V gene's germline CDR1 is LGHDT and CDR2 YNNKEL (reference sequence). This CDR3 comprises 17 residues.

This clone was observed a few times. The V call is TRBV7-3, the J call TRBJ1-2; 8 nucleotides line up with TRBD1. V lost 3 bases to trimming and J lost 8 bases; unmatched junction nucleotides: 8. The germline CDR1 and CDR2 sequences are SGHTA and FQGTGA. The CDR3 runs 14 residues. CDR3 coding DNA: TGTGCCAGCAGCTTGGGGACAGGAACAGGCGGCTACACCTTC. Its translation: CASSLGTGTGGYTF.

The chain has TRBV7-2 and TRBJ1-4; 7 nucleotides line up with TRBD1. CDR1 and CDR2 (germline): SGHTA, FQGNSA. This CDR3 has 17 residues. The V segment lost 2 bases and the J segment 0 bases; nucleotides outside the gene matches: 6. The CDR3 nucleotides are TGTGCCAGCAGCTTAAGGGACAGCGGTGCAACTAATGAAAAACTGTTTTTT. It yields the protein CASSLRDSGATNEKLFF. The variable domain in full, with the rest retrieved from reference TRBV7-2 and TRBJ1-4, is GAGVSQSPSNKVTEKGKDVELRCDPISGHTALYWYRQSLGQGLEFLIYFQGNSAPDKSGLPSDRFSAERTGGSVSTLTIQRTQQEDSAVYLCASSLRDSGATNEKLFFGSGTQLSVL.

The CDR3 loop is CASSGTDYTGELFF. The CDR3, as DNA: TGTGCCAGCAGCGGGACAGACTACACCGGGGAGCTGTTTTTT. This sequence joins TRBV5-5 and TRBJ2-2; 7 bases align to TRBD1. In germline, CDR1 is SGHKS, CDR2 YYEKEE (reference sequence). This CDR3 region has 14 residues. V shed 4 bases and J 3 bases; nucleotides not matched to a gene: 3. Full variable domain (rest looked up from reference TRBV5-5 and TRBJ2-2): DAGVTQSPTHLIKTRGQQVTLRCSPISGHKSVSWYQQVLGQGPQFIFQYYEKEERGRGNFPDRFSARQFPNYSSELNVNALLLGDSALYLCASSGTDYTGELFFGEGSRLTVL.

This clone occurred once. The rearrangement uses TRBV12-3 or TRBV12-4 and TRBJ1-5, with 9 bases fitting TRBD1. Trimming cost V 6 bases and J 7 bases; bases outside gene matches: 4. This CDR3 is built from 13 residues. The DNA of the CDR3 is TGTGCCAGCAGACAGGGGGCAGGCCAGCCCCAGCATTTT. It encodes CASRQGAGQPQHF.

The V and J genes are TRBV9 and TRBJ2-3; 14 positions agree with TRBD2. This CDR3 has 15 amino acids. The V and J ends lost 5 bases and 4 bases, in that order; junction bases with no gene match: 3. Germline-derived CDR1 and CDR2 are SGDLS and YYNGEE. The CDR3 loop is CASRPGLAGADTQYF. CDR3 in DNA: TGTGCCAGCAGACCGGGACTAGCGGGGGCAGATACGCAGTATTTT.

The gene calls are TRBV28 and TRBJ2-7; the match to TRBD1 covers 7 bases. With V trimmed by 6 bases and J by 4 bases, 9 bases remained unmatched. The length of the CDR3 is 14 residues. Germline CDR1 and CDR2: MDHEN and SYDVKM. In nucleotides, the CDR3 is TGTGCCAGCAGCGGAGACAGGGATCGGTACGAGCAGTACTTC. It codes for CASSGDRDRYEQYF.

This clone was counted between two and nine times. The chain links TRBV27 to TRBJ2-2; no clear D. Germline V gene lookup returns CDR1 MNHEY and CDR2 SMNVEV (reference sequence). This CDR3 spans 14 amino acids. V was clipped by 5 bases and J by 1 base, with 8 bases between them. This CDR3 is CASSLTQNTGELFF. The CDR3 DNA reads TGTGCCAGCAGTCTTACTCAGAACACCGGGGAGCTGTTTTTT.

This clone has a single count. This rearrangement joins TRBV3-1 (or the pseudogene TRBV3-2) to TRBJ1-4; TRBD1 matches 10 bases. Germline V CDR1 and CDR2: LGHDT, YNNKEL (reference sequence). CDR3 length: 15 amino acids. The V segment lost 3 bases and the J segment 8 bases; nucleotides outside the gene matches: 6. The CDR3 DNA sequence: TGTGCCAGCAGCCATGGCGGGACAGGGGAAGAAAAACTGTTTTTT. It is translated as CASSHGGTGEEKLFF.

The CDR3 reads CASGLDWGDSGQFF. In DNA form, the CDR3 reads TGTGCTAGTGGTTTGGATTGGGGGGATAGTGGGCAGTTCTTC. This sequence joins TRBV12-5 and TRBJ2-1; D may be TRBD2 (6 bases). The CDR3 runs to 14 residues. V was pared by 1 base and J by 12 bases, with 16 bases between. Germline V gene data show CDR1 as LGHNT and CDR2 as FRNRAP.

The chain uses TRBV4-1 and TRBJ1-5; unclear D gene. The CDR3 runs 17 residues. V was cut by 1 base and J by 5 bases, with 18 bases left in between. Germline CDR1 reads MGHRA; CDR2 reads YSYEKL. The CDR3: CASSQARSTGTDQPQHF. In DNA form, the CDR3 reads TGCGCCAGCAGCCAAGCTCGTTCAACCGGAACAGATCAGCCCCAGCATTTT.

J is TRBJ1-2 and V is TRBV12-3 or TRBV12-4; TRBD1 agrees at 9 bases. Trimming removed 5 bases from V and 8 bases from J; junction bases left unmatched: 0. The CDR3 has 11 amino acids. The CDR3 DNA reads TGTGCCAGCAGTGGGACAGGGGGCTACACCTTC. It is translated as CASSGTGGYTF.

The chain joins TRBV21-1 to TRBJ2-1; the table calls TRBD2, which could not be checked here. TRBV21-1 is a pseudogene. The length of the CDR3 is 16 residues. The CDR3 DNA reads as TGTGCCAGCAGCACCCGGACTAGCGGGAGCGGAAATGAGCAGTTCTTC. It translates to CASSTRTSGSGNEQFF.